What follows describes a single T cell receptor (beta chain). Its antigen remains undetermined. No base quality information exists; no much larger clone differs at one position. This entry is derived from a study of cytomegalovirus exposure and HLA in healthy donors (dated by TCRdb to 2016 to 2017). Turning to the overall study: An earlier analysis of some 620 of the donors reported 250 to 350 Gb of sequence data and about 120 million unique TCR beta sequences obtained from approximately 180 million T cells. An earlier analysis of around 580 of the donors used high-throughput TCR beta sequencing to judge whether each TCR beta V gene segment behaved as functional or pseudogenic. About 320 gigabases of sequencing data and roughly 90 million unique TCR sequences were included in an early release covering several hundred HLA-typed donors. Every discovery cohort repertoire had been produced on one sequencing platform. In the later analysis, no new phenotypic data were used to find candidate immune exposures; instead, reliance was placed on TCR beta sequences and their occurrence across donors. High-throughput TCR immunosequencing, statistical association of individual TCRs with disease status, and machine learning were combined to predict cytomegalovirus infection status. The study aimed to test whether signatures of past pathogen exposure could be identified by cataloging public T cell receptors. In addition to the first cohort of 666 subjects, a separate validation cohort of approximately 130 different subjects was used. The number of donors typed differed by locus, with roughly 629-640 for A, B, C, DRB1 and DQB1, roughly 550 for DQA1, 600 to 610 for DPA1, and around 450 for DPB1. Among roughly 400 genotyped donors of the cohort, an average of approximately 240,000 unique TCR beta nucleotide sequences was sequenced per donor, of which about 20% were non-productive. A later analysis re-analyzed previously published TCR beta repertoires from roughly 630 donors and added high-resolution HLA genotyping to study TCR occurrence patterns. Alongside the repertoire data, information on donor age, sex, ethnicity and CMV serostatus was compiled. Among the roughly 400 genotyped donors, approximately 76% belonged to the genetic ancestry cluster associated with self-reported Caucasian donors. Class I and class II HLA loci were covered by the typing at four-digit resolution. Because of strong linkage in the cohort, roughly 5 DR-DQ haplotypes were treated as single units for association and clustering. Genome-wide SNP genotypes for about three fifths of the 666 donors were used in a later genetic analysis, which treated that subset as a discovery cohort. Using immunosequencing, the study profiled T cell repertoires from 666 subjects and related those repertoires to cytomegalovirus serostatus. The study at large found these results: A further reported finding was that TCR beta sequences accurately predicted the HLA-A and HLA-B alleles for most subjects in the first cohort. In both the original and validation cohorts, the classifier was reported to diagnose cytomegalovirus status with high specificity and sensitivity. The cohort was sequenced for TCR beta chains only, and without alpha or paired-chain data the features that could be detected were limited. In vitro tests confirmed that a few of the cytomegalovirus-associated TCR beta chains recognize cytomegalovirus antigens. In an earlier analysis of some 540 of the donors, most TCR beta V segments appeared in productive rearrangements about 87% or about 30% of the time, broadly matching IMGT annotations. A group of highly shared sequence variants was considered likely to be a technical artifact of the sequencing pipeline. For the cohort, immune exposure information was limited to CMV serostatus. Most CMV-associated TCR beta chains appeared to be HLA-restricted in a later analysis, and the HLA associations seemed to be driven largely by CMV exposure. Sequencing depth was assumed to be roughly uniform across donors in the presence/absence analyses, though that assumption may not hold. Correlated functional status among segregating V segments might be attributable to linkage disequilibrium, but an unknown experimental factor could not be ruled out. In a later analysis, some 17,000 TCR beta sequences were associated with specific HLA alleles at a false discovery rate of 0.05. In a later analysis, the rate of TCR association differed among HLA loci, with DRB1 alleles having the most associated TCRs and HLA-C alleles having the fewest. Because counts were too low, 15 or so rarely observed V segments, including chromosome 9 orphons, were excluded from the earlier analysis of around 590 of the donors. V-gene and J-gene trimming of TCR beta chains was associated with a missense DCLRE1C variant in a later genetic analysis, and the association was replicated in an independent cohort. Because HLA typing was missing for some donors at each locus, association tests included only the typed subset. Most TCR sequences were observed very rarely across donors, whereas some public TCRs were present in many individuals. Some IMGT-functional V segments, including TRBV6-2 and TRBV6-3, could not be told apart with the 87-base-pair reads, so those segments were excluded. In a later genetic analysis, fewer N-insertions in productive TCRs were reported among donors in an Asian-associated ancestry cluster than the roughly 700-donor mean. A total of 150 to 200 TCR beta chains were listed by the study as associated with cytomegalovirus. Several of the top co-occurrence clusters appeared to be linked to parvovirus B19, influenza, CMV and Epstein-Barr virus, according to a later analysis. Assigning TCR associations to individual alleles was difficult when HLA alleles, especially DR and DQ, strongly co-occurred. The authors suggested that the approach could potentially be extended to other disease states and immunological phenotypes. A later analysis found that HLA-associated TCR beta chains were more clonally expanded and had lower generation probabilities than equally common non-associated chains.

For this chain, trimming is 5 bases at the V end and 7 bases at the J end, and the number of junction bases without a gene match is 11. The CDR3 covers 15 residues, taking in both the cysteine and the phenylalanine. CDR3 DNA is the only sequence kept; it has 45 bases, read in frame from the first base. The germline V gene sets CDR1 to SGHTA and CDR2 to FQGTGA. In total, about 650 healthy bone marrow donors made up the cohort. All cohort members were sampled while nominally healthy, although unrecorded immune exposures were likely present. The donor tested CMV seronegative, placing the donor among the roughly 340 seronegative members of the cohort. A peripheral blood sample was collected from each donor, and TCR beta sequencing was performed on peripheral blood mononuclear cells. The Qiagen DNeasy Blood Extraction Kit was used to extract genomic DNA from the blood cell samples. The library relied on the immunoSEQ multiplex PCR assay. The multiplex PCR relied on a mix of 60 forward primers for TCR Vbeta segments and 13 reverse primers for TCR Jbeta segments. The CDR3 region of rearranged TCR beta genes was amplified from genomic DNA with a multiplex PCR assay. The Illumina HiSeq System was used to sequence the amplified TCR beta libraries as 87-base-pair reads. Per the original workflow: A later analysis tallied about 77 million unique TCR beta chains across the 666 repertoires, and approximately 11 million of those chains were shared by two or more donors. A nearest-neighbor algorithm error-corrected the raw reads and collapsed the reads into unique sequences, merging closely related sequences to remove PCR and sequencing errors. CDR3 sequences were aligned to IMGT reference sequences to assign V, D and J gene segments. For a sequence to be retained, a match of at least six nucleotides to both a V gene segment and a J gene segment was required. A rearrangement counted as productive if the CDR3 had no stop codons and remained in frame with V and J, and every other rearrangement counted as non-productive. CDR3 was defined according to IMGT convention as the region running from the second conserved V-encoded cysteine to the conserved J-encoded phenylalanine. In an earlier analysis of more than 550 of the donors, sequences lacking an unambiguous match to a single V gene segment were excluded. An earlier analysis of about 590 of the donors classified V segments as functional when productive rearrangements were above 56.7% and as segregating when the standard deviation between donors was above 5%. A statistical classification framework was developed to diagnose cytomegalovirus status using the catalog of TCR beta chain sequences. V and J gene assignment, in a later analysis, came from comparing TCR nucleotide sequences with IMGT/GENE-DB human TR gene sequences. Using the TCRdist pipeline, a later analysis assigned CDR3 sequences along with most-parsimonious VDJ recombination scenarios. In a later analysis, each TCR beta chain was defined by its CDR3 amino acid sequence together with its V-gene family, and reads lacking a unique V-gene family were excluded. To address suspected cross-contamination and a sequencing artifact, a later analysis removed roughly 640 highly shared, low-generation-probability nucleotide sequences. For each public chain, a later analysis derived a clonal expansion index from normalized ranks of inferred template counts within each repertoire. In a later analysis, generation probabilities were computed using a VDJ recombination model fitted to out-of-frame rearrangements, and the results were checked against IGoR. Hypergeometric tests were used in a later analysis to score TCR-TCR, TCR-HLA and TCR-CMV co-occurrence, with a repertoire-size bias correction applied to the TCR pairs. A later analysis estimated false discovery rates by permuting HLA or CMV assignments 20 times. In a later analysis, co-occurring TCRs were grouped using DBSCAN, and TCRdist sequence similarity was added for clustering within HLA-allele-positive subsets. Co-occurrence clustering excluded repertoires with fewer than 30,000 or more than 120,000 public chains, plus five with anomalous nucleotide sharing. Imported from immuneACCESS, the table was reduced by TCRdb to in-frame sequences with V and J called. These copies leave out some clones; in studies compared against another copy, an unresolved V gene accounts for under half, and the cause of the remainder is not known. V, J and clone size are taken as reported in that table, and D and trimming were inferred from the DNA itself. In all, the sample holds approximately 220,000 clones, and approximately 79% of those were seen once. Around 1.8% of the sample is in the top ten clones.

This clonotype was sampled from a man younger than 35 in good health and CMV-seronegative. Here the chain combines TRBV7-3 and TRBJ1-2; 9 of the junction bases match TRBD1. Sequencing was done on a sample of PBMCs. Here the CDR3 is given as CASSPSGTGFSGYTF. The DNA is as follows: TGTGCCAGCAGCCCATCCGGGACAGGGTTTAGTGGCTACACCTTC.